This T cell receptor beta chain was identified in a study of human T cells and chemical hapten exposure. Via MiXCR, TCRdb re-called the RACE reads, giving one row per CDR3 protein. In the table there are some 400,000 distinct CDR3 sequences, approximately 5% of which are singletons. This clonotype was seen many times. J was trimmed by 5 bases and V by 5 bases; bases with no gene match: 14. CDR3 length equals 16 residues. The time point here: patch test 1, 2 weeks after DPC sensitization. Treatment here: therapeutic diphenylcyclopropenone sensitization with weekly scalp DPC. The receptor was isolated from a woman aged 45 to 65 with alopecia areata. Some clones in this sample may be carry-over from other donors' samples. This chain joins TRBV12-3 or TRBV12-4 and TRBJ2-7; 8 bases match TRBD1. Sequencing was performed on whole blood, taken in connection with sensitization to the hapten diphenylcyclopropenone (DPC). CDR3 DNA: TGTGCCAGCAGTCAAGATAGGACAGGGTTACTCCACGAGCAGTACTTC. It encodes CASSQDRTGLLHEQYF.